What follows are 5 T cell receptor beta chains derived from one specimen sequenced in a study of blood T cell repertoires in COVID-19. Libraries were prepared by immunoSEQ multiplex PCR; TCRdb keeps only in-frame clonotypes and omits some of them. The repertoire has 300,000 to 500,000 clones, around 87% of them found once; the top ten carry around 0.95%. Sequencing used PBMCs or T cells enriched from blood (not recorded which). These receptors all come from a woman in her thirties with acute COVID-19.

The chain carries TRBV11-3 and TRBJ1-1, with TRBD1 identical over 7 bases. Germline CDR1 reads SGHNT; CDR2 reads YENEEA. V gave up 5 bases and J gave up 5 bases; unmatched junction bases: 2. CDR3 length equals 12 residues. CDR3 nucleotides: TGTGCCAGCAGCAGGGGGCTTACTGAAGCTTTCTTT. Its translation: CASSRGLTEAFF.

This chain links TRBV5-6 with TRBJ2-7; TRBD1 aligns across 7 bases. CDR1 SGHDT and CDR2 YYEEEE come from the germline V gene. V was clipped by 5 bases and J by 1 base; unmatched bases: 21. The CDR3 has 19 residues. This CDR3 reads CASRRAGGSGVFGSYEQYF. The CDR3 coding sequence is TGTGCCAGCAGGCGGGCAGGGGGTAGTGGGGTATTCGGTTCCTACGAGCAGTACTTC.

This chain connects TRBV9 to TRBJ2-2, with 10 bases lining up with TRBD1. Germline V gives CDR1 SGDLS, CDR2 YYNGEE. V dropped 0 bases and J dropped 7; count of bases not matched to a gene: 6. The CDR3 runs to 16 residues. CDR3 residues: CASSVGPTGGIGELFF. The CDR3 DNA reads as TGTGCCAGCAGCGTAGGCCCGACAGGGGGCATCGGGGAGCTGTTTTTT.

This chain links TRBV12-3 or TRBV12-4 with TRBJ1-5, with a possible D match to TRBD1 (6 bases). This CDR3 is 11 amino acids long. Trimming removed 5 bases from V and 9 bases from J, with 8 bases in between. Here the CDR3 DNA reads TGTGCCAGCAGTACAGGGTCGCCCCAGCATTTT. It is translated as CASSTGSPQHF.

The genes are TRBV9 and TRBJ1-2; weak D call: TRBD1 (5 bases). Trimming pared 0 bases from V and 8 bases from J, leaving 17 bases between. The CDR3 is 15 residues long. Germline V gene data show CDR1 as SGDLS and CDR2 as YYNGEE. CDR3 residues: CASSVGGQGIGGYTF. CDR3 coding DNA: TGTGCCAGCAGCGTAGGAGGTCAGGGTATAGGCGGCTACACCTTC.